What follows are 27 T cell receptor beta chains derived from one specimen sequenced in a study of beta chain features in type 1 diabetes. Expressed TCRB transcripts were sequenced after all isolated RNA was converted to cDNA. Using immunoSEQ multiplex PCR, the repertoire was profiled, and TCRdb retains in-frame clones only, with some absent. The table shows about 360,000 clones, with roughly 13% occurring only once. Sequencing used naive CD4+ T cells from blood. Receptor source: a man between 18 and 35 years old in good health.

Concerning this clone: One end of the junction is discordant with germline, which a read error may explain. The chain links TRBV7-2 to TRBJ2-1, with 10 bases lining up with TRBD2. The CDR3 consists of 15 residues. Germline assignment: CDR1 SGHTA and CDR2 FQGNSA. The CDR3 region is CASRLAGGNYNEQFF. CDR3 coding DNA: TGTGCCAGCAGGTTAGCGGGGGGAAACTACAATGAGCAGTTCTTC.

Note on this clone: Other DNA sequences in this specimen translate into the identical CDR3. V usage is TRBV6-6 and J usage is TRBJ1-1, with 7 nucleotides matching TRBD1. The CDR3 covers 12 residues. Trimming at V came to 6 bases and at J to 5 bases, leaving 3 bases not matched to a gene. Germline V gene lookup returns CDR1 MNHNY and CDR2 SVGAGI (reference sequence). The chain's CDR3 is CASSPGGTEAFF. CDR3 nucleotides: TGTGCCAGCAGCCCAGGGGGAACTGAAGCTTTCTTT.

This clone was counted a few times. Written as DNA, the CDR3 is TGTGCCAGCAGCGCCGAGATGAATTCACCCCTCCACTTT. Amino acids: CASSAEMNSPLHF. The chain has TRBV7-3 and TRBJ1-6; D is undetermined. The V gene lost 5 bases and the J gene lost 7 bases, with 9 bases spanning the gap. Germline V lookup: CDR1 SGHTA, CDR2 FQGTGA. The CDR3 extends over 13 amino acids.

The chain has TRBV7-6 and TRBJ2-3; 11 nucleotides match TRBD2. Trimming cost V 4 bases and J 4 bases; bases outside gene matches: 7. CDR1 and CDR2 from the germline V gene are SGHVS and FNYEAQ. The CDR3 runs 16 residues. CDR3 amino acids: CASSSTSGGRPDTQYF. CDR3 nucleotides: TGTGCCAGCAGCTCCACTAGCGGGGGACGTCCAGATACGCAGTATTTT.

This clone was picked up a small number of times. An end of the junction differs from the germline gene, which may be a read error. V gene TRBV30 combines with J gene TRBJ2-7; 8 positions match TRBD1. This CDR3 comprises 13 residues. From germline, CDR1 is GTSNPN and CDR2 SVGIG (reference sequence). The CDR3 nucleotides read TGTGCCTGGGATTCAGGGGGCAGAATATCGGTGGACTTC. This gives the protein CAWDSGGRISVDF.

The chain combines TRBV30 with TRBJ2-1; tentative D call: TRBD2 (6 bases). CDR3 length equals 13 residues. Germline CDR1 reads GTSNPN; CDR2 reads SVGIG (reference sequence). V lost 5 bases and J lost 1, with 9 bases in between. The DNA for the CDR3 is TGTGCCTGGCGGGAGCGGTCCTACAATGAGCAGTTCTTC. It encodes CAWRERSYNEQFF.

This clone has only a few counts. The genes are TRBV4-3 and TRBJ2-3, with 7 bases matching TRBD1. This CDR3 spans 15 amino acids. The V segment lost 2 bases and the J segment 3 bases; nucleotides outside the gene matches: 5. Germline values: CDR1 LGHNA, CDR2 YSLEER. The CDR3 loop reads CASSQRDRKTDTQYF. CDR3 bases: TGCGCCAGCAGCCAACGGGACAGAAAGACAGATACGCAGTATTTT.

This chain links TRBV28 with TRBJ2-7; D possibly corresponds to TRBD1 (5 bases). This CDR3 region has 13 residues. CDR1 and CDR2 from the germline V gene are MDHEN and SYDVKM. V was clipped by 7 bases and J by 0 bases, with 10 bases between them. Here the CDR3 reads CASIPTVSYEQYF. In DNA form, the CDR3 reads TGTGCCAGCATTCCGACAGTCTCCTACGAGCAGTACTTC. Combining the CDR3 with reference TRBV28 and TRBJ2-7 gives the whole variable domain DVKVTQSSRYLVKRTGEKVFLECVQDMDHENMFWYRQDPGLGLRLIYFSYDVKMKEKGDIPEGYSVSREKKERFSLILESASTNQTSMYLCASIPTVSYEQYFGPGTRLTVT.

This clone was recorded a few times. The gene calls are TRBV2 and TRBJ1-5; tentatively, D is TRBD1 (6 bases). Germline CDR1 is SNHLY and CDR2 is FYNNEI. The CDR3 has 16 amino acids. The V end was cut by 6 bases, the J end by 3 bases, with 18 bases between. In DNA, the CDR3 is TGTGCCAGCAGCAGTATATACAGGGATGCCAATCAGCCCCAGCATTTT. Its protein product is CASSSIYRDANQPQHF.

This clone was seen a few times. This chain connects TRBV7-2 to TRBJ2-3; D is ambiguous. This CDR3 is 15 amino acids long. Germline loops: CDR1 SGHTA, CDR2 FQGNSA. Trimming left V 1 base short and J 1 base short, with 9 bases between. CDR3 bases: TGTGCCAGCAGCTTAGGGTCTAGACGCACAGATACGCAGTATTTT. Translated, it gives CASSLGSRRTDTQYF.

The V and J genes are TRBV2 and TRBJ2-5; 9 bases fit TRBD1. V lost 9 bases and J lost 3; bases outside the gene matches: 11. CDR3 length equals 15 residues. Germline CDR1 reads SNHLY; CDR2 reads FYNNEI. The CDR3 region is CARGGQGPREETQYF. CDR3 in DNA: TGTGCCAGGGGAGGACAGGGGCCGAGGGAAGAGACCCAGTACTTC.

The chain recombines TRBV9 with TRBJ2-1; a weak D match, TRBD1 (5 bases). CDR3 size: 12 residues. The germline V gene encodes CDR1 SGDLS and CDR2 YYNGEE. V lost 3 bases and J lost 6, with 7 bases in between. The CDR3 DNA reads as TGTGCCAGCAGCGGACAGATCAATGAGCAGTTCTTC. Translating gives CASSGQINEQFF.

This clone was seen a handful of times. V is TRBV4-3 and J is TRBJ1-1, with 7 nucleotides matching TRBD1. This CDR3 has 15 amino acids. V lost 1 base to trimming and J lost 5 bases; unmatched junction nucleotides: 7. Germline V gene data show CDR1 as LGHNA and CDR2 as YSLEER. The CDR3 bases are TGCGCCAGCAGCCAAGCTGAACCAGGGGGGACTGAAGCTTTCTTT. It is translated as CASSQAEPGGTEAFF.

This chain links TRBV4-1 with TRBJ2-7, with 8 bases identical to TRBD2. The CDR3 has 15 residues. Trimming at V came to 1 base and at J to 2 bases, leaving 4 bases not matched to a gene. Germline loops: CDR1 MGHRA, CDR2 YSYEKL. CDR3 in DNA: TGCGCCAGCAGCCAAGGGGCAGCGGGAGCCTACGAGCAGTACTTC. This gives the protein CASSQGAAGAYEQYF.

The chain couples TRBV5-1 to TRBJ2-5, with 8 bases identical to TRBD1. The J segment lost 5 bases and the V segment lost 2 bases, leaving 11 bases of the junction unmatched. Germline CDR1 reads SGHRS; CDR2 reads YFSETQ. This CDR3 is built from 16 residues. CDR3: CASSLARDRGGETQYF. In DNA, the CDR3 is TGCGCCAGCAGCTTAGCTAGAGACAGGGGCGGGGAGACCCAGTACTTC.

This clone has more than one count but fewer than ten. The chain recombines TRBV29-1 with TRBJ2-2, with D maybe TRBD1 (6 bases). Germline V gene data show CDR1 as SQVTM and CDR2 as ANQGSEA. The CDR3 has 16 residues. Trimming cost V 3 bases and J 2 bases, with 16 bases left between them. DNA for the CDR3: TGCAGCGTTGATACAGGGAGAGGGCTAAACACCGGGGAGCTGTTTTTT. It is translated as CSVDTGRGLNTGELFF.

This sequence joins TRBV4-3 and TRBJ2-7, with 9 bases matching TRBD1. CDR3 length: 15 residues. Germline values: CDR1 LGHNA, CDR2 YSLEER. V lost 4 bases to trimming and J lost 6 bases; unmatched junction nucleotides: 10. The CDR3 sequence: CASSPRADRGPEQYF. The DNA for the CDR3 is TGCGCCAGCAGCCCCAGGGCGGACAGGGGTCCCGAGCAGTACTTC.

In its sample, this clone was seen a few times. V usage is TRBV29-1 and J usage is TRBJ2-6, with 11 bases lining up with TRBD1. V dropped 7 bases and J dropped 3; count of bases not matched to a gene: 8. Germline assignment: CDR1 SQVTM and CDR2 ANQGSEA. The CDR3 consists of 16 residues. The CDR3: CSAGQGAGFGANVLTF. CDR3 DNA sequence: TGCAGCGCTGGACAGGGGGCGGGCTTTGGGGCCAACGTCCTGACTTTC.

This clone was seen a few times. The CDR3 spells CASSMFTGNTEAFF. The CDR3 coding sequence is TGTGCCAGCAGTATGTTCACAGGGAACACTGAAGCTTTCTTT. V and J are TRBV14 and TRBJ1-1; tentative D call: TRBD1 (5 bases). The CDR3 covers 14 residues. V was cut by 6 bases and J by 1 base, with 12 bases left in between. Germline CDR1 reads SGHDN; CDR2 reads FVKESK.

This clone came up a few times. The DNA of the CDR3 is TGTGCCAGCAGGTTGACTAGCGGGAGGAATTTGGCAGATACGCAGTATTTT. Translating gives CASRLTSGRNLADTQYF. This chain uses TRBV11-1 with TRBJ2-3; 13 nucleotides align to TRBD2. This CDR3 has 17 amino acids. CDR1 and CDR2 (germline): SGHAT, FQDESV (reference sequence). The V segment lost 6 bases and the J segment 4 bases; nucleotides outside the gene matches: 10.

This clone was counted only a few times. The identical CDR3 is also encoded by other nucleotide sequences in the sample. The chain uses TRBV7-9 and TRBJ2-7; D gene unclear. Germline CDR1 reads SEHNR; CDR2 reads FQNEAQ (reference sequence). The CDR3 is made up of 12 amino acids. Trimming removed 5 bases from V and 0 bases from J, with 5 bases in between. CDR3 sequence: CASSPRSYEQYF. The CDR3 DNA reads TGTGCCAGCAGCCCGCGCTCCTACGAGCAGTACTTC.

This chain connects TRBV6-5 to TRBJ2-4; the D gene is possibly TRBD1 (6 bases). Germline-derived CDR1 and CDR2 are MNHEY and SVGAGI. The CDR3 is 14 amino acids. V lost 2 bases and J lost 6, with 11 bases in between. The CDR3 sequence: CASSYRQGINIQYF. For the CDR3, the DNA is TGTGCCAGCAGTTACAGGCAGGGGATAAACATTCAGTACTTC.

The chain has TRBV19 and TRBJ2-7; 8 nucleotides line up with TRBD2. This CDR3 spans 15 amino acids. Trimming removed 1 base from V and 6 bases from J; junction bases left unmatched: 8. Germline loops: CDR1 LNHDA, CDR2 SQIVND (reference sequence). In DNA, the CDR3 is TGTGCCAGTAGTATAGGAACTAGCGGAGCGGGCGAGCAGTACTTC. As protein: CASSIGTSGAGEQYF.

This CDR3 reads CSGRDPTNEKLFF. In DNA, the CDR3 is TGCAGCGGGCGGGATCCAACTAATGAAAAACTGTTTTTT. The chain joins TRBV29-1 to TRBJ1-4; D uncertain. V dropped 7 bases and J dropped 0 bases, with 9 bases sitting between them. The CDR3 consists of 13 residues. Germline V gene data show CDR1 as SQVTM and CDR2 as ANQGSEA.

This sequence joins TRBV18 and TRBJ1-6, with D unresolved. Trimming removed 3 bases at V and 7 bases at J, with 16 bases between. The CDR3 has 16 amino acids. The V gene's germline CDR1 is KGHSH and CDR2 LQKENI. In nucleotides, the CDR3 is TGTGCCAGCTCACCCCAGGAGGGAGCGAACAATTCACCCCTCCACTTT. It is translated as CASSPQEGANNSPLHF. Looking up the rest from reference TRBV18 and TRBJ1-6 gives the full variable domain: NAGVMQNPRHLVRRRGQEARLRCSPMKGHSHVYWYRQLPEEGLKFMVYLQKENIIDESGMPKERFSAEFPKEGPSILRIQQVVRGDSAAYFCASSPQEGANNSPLHFGNGTRLTVT.

The CDR3 loop is CASSSELAGEGGELFF. The CDR3 DNA follows: TGTGCCAGCAGCTCAGAACTAGCGGGGGAAGGAGGGGAGCTGTTTTTT. The chain recombines TRBV11-2 with TRBJ2-2; 11 bases align to TRBD2. The CDR3 covers 16 residues. Trimming at V came to 4 bases and at J to 8 bases, leaving 9 bases not matched to a gene. Germline-derived CDR1 and CDR2 are SGHAT and FQNNGV.

This clone was observed a few times. CDR3 DNA sequence: TGTGCCAGCGGTGCTAGCGGGGGCTACAATGAGCAGTTCTTC. Its translation is CASGASGGYNEQFF. The chain joins TRBV7-2 to TRBJ2-1; TRBD2 matches 10 bases. V shed 8 bases, J shed 3 bases, and the junction held 4 bases outside the gene matches. The CDR3 extends over 14 amino acids. Germline V gene lookup returns CDR1 SGHTA and CDR2 FQGNSA. The whole variable domain, filled in from reference TRBV7-2 and TRBJ2-1, reads GAGVSQSPSNKVTEKGKDVELRCDPISGHTALYWYRQSLGQGLEFLIYFQGNSAPDKSGLPSDRFSAERTGGSVSTLTIQRTQQEDSAVYLCASGASGGYNEQFFGPGTRLTVL.